The 29 T cell receptor beta chains below all came from one sample that was sequenced in a study of cytomegalovirus exposure and HLA in healthy donors (dated 2017 in TCRdb). The library came from the immunoSEQ multiplex PCR assay. For the multiplex PCR, a mixture combining 60 forward primers for TCR Vbeta segments and 13 reverse primers for TCR Jbeta segments was used. Sourced from immuneACCESS, this table was stored by TCRdb with only in-frame sequences that have V and J called. A share of the clones is absent; for the studies checked, an unresolved V gene accounts for under half, and the remainder has no known explanation. This sample comprises about 130,000 clones, under 12% of them detected only once. The ten biggest clones cover roughly 4.2% of the sample. What was sequenced was PBMCs. The receptors shown here come from a woman between 18 and 29 years old in good health and CMV-seropositive.

This clone appeared a few times. V usage is TRBV11-2 and J usage is TRBJ2-1, with 7 positions matching TRBD1. V trimming: 5 bases; J trimming: 9 bases; junction bases outside the gene matches: 4. The CDR3 is 12 amino acids. Looked up from germline, CDR1 is SGHAT and CDR2 is FQNNGV. The CDR3 DNA sequence: TGTGCCAGCAGCCACGGACAGGTTGAGCAGTTCTTC. Its protein product is CASSHGQVEQFF.

The chain uses TRBV5-6 and TRBJ1-1; TRBD1 agrees at 7 bases. Trimming cost V 0 bases and J 1 base; bases outside gene matches: 12. The germline CDR1 and CDR2 sequences are SGHDT and YYEEEE. The CDR3 length is 18 residues. This CDR3 reads CASSLAEAGGISNTEAFF. CDR3 DNA: TGTGCCAGCAGCTTGGCCGAGGCAGGGGGGATTTCGAACACTGAAGCTTTCTTT.

The gene calls are TRBV19 and TRBJ1-5, with 7 bases matching TRBD1. V trimming: 6 bases; J trimming: 7 bases; junction bases outside the gene matches: 9. This CDR3 contains 14 residues. Germline V gives CDR1 LNHDA, CDR2 SQIVND (reference sequence). In nucleotides, the CDR3 is TGTGCCAGTAGGCCCCAGGGGGATCGGCAGCCCCAGCATTTT. Amino acids: CASRPQGDRQPQHF.

This sequence joins TRBV28 and TRBJ1-2; a possible D gene is TRBD1 (6 bases). The V gene lost 7 bases and the J gene lost 12 bases, with 18 bases spanning the gap. The CDR3 consists of 12 residues. Germline-derived CDR1 and CDR2 are MDHEN and SYDVKM. For the CDR3, the DNA is TGTGCCAGCACCATTGGGCAGGGGACCCACACCTTC. Translation gives CASTIGQGTHTF.

Many counts were recorded for this clone. The rearrangement links TRBV12-2 to TRBJ2-5; the table's D gene call, TRBD1, was not cross checked with the DNA. TRBV12-2 has pseudogene status. The CDR3 length is 12 residues. CDR3 DNA: TGTGCAAGTCGCCTACAGGAGGAGACCCAGTACTTC. It encodes CASRLQEETQYF.

The chain joins TRBV10-3 to TRBJ2-1; TRBD1 aligns across 9 bases. Trimming cost V 8 bases and J 8 bases; bases outside gene matches: 13. This CDR3 is built from 15 residues. Looked up from germline, CDR1 is ENHRY and CDR2 is SYGVKD. The CDR3: CAILPTGQGIHEQFF. CDR3 DNA: TGTGCCATCCTCCCCACGGGACAGGGTATACATGAGCAGTTCTTC.

A few counts support this clone. V is TRBV30 and J is TRBJ2-1; D possibly corresponds to TRBD2 (6 bases). V was cut by 2 bases and J by 2 bases, with 7 bases left in between. Germline V gives CDR1 GTSNPN, CDR2 SVGIG (reference sequence). The CDR3 spans 13 residues. The CDR3 DNA reads as TGTGCCTGGAGTAGACTAGCCTACAATGAGCAGTTCTTC. This codes for CAWSRLAYNEQFF. Together with reference TRBV30 and TRBJ2-1, the CDR3 gives the full variable domain: SQTIHQWPATLVQPVGSPLSLECTVEGTSNPNLYWYRQAAGRGLQLLFYSVGIGQISSEVPQNLSASRPQDRQFILSSKKLLLSDSGFYLCAWSRLAYNEQFFGPGTRLTVL.

The chain employs TRBV28 and TRBJ2-7; TRBD1 agrees at 9 bases. The V gene's germline CDR1 is MDHEN and CDR2 SYDVKM. The CDR3 spans 14 residues. Trimming took 2 bases from V and 6 from J; bases not matched to a gene: 5. The chain's CDR3 is CASSLLGQGSEQYF. The CDR3 coding sequence is TGTGCCAGCAGTTTACTAGGACAGGGGTCCGAGCAGTACTTC.

The chain has TRBV6-1 and TRBJ2-7, with D hard to call. This CDR3 comprises 13 residues. Germline CDR1 and CDR2: MNHNS and SASEGT. V was shortened by 1 base and J by 9 bases, with 13 bases between the two germline ends. The DNA for the CDR3 is TGTGCCAGCAGTGAAGGTACGAGTTTTGGGCAGTACTTC. Its translation: CASSEGTSFGQYF.

This clone was seen a few times. CDR3 coding DNA: TGTGCCAGCAGCCAGGAAAAGGGCTACACCTTC. Translation gives CASSQEKGYTF. This chain joins TRBV5-6 and TRBJ1-2; no reliable D call. V dropped 4 bases and J dropped 8 bases, with 9 bases sitting between them. Germline-derived CDR1 and CDR2 are SGHDT and YYEEEE. The CDR3 contains 11 residues.

This clone was counted between two and nine times. The chain employs TRBV5-1 and TRBJ2-1; weak D call: TRBD1 (6 bases). The V end lost 0 bases, the J end lost 11 bases, and 9 bases lay between the germline ends. The CDR3 extends over 12 amino acids. In germline, CDR1 is SGHRS, CDR2 YFSETQ. CDR3 DNA: TGCGCCAGCAGCTTGGTTCGGGACAAGCAGTTCTTC. Amino acids: CASSLVRDKQFF. The whole variable domain, remainder taken from reference TRBV5-1 and TRBJ2-1, is KAGVTQTPRYLIKTRGQQVTLSCSPISGHRSVSWYQQTPGQGLQFLFEYFSETQRNKGNFPGRFSGRQFSNSRSEMNVSTLELGDSALYLCASSLVRDKQFFGPGTRLTVL.

V and J are TRBV9 and TRBJ2-1; the match to TRBD2 covers 7 bases. Per the germline V gene, CDR1 is SGDLS and CDR2 is YYNGEE. V lost 0 bases, J lost 4 bases, and 4 bases stayed unmatched. The CDR3 sequence is 15 residues long. CDR3 in amino acids: CASSVGAGAYNEQFF. CDR3 bases: TGTGCCAGCAGCGTAGGGGCGGGAGCGTACAATGAGCAGTTCTTC.

The V gene is TRBV30, the J gene TRBJ1-1; 7 bases fit TRBD1. Looked up from germline, CDR1 is GTSNPN and CDR2 is SVGIG (reference sequence). This CDR3 contains 17 residues. The V and J ends lost 4 bases and 0 bases, in that order; junction bases with no gene match: 14. The CDR3 here is CAWILGKTGRVNTEAFF. The DNA for the CDR3 is TGTGCCTGGATCCTCGGGAAGACAGGGAGAGTGAACACTGAAGCTTTCTTT.

This clone occurred a few times. The gene calls are TRBV29-1 and TRBJ2-7; 7 bases map to TRBD1. CDR1 is SQVTM, CDR2 ANQGSEA, per germline. Losses at the gene ends were 6 bases for V and 3 bases for J; bases not matched to a gene: 5. This CDR3 has 12 residues. CDR3 sequence: CSVTRGNYEQYF. The CDR3 DNA follows: TGCAGCGTCACCAGGGGGAACTACGAGCAGTACTTC.

A few counts support this clone. The genes are TRBV5-1 and TRBJ2-5; weak D call: TRBD2 (6 bases). V was clipped by 4 bases and J by 0 bases, with 16 bases between them. CDR3 length equals 16 residues. The germline V gene has CDR1 SGHRS and CDR2 YFSETQ. The CDR3 DNA follows: TGCGCCAGCAGCCCTTGGGCGGGACCCTACCAAGAGACCCAGTACTTC. This translates into CASSPWAGPYQETQYF.

The CDR3 coding sequence is TGTGCCACCAGCGAAGGACAGCGAAGCACAGATACGCAGTATTTT. This sequence encodes CATSEGQRSTDTQYF. The chain carries TRBV15 and TRBJ2-3; weak D call: TRBD1 (6 bases). This CDR3 has 15 amino acids. V was trimmed by 5 bases and J by 0 bases, leaving 12 bases between them. Germline V CDR1 and CDR2: LNHNV, YYDKDF (reference sequence).

This clone has more than one count but fewer than ten. The rearrangement joins TRBV4-2 to TRBJ1-5; the D gene is possibly TRBD1 (6 bases). V lost 1 base, J lost 4 bases, and 14 bases lay in between. The germline gives CDR1 LGHNA, CDR2 YNFKEQ. The CDR3 sequence is 16 residues long. The CDR3 protein is CASSQAGAGGNQPQHF. The CDR3 DNA is TGTGCCAGCAGCCAAGCAGGGGCCGGTGGGAATCAGCCCCAGCATTTT.

This clone was detected a few times. The chain carries TRBV7-3 and TRBJ2-5, with a possible D match to TRBD2 (5 bases). CDR1 SGHTA and CDR2 FQGTGA come from the germline V gene. This CDR3 has 14 amino acids. V was shortened by 2 bases and J by 1 base, with 8 bases between the two germline ends. CDR3 DNA sequence: TGTGCCAGCAGCTTAGGAGGTGGCCAAGAGACCCAGTACTTC. This translates into CASSLGGGQETQYF.

This clone has more than one count but fewer than ten. The chain combines TRBV28 with TRBJ1-2; 9 bases align to TRBD1. This CDR3 region has 14 residues. The ends lost 3 bases at V and 6 bases at J; junction bases unmatched: 5. In germline, CDR1 is MDHEN, CDR2 SYDVKM. CDR3 DNA: TGTGCCAGCAGTTTTTGGGACAGGGAGGATGGCTACACCTTC. Translation: CASSFWDREDGYTF.

In its sample, this clone was seen a few times. V gene TRBV25-1 combines with J gene TRBJ2-2; D might be TRBD2 (6 bases). Germline V CDR1 and CDR2: MGHDK, SYGVNS. This CDR3 is 17 amino acids long. Trimming took off 1 base at V and 6 bases at J, with 18 bases between the two ends. CDR3 sequence reads: CASSESGPPSGAGELFF. The DNA for the CDR3 is TGTGCCAGCAGTGAATCCGGGCCCCCATCGGGGGCCGGGGAGCTGTTTTTT. Looking up the rest from reference TRBV25-1 and TRBJ2-2 gives the full variable domain: EADIYQTPRYLVIGTGKKITLECSQTMGHDKMYWYQQDPGMELHLIHYSYGVNSTEKGDLSSESTVSRIRTEHFPLTLESARPSHTSQYLCASSESGPPSGAGELFFGEGSRLTVL.

This clone was recorded at least ten times. This chain links TRBV19 with TRBJ1-1; 7 positions agree with TRBD1. V was clipped by 5 bases and J by 5 bases; unmatched bases: 8. Germline CDR1 reads LNHDA; CDR2 reads SQIVND (reference sequence). The CDR3 has 14 amino acids. The CDR3 reads CASSSYRGGTEAFF. CDR3 DNA: TGTGCCAGTAGTTCCTACAGGGGTGGAACTGAAGCTTTCTTT. Full variable domain (missing parts from reference TRBV19 and TRBJ1-1): DGGITQSPKYLFRKEGQNVTLSCEQNLNHDAMYWYRQDPGQGLRLIYYSQIVNDFQKGDIAEGYSVSREKKESFPLTVTSAQKNPTAFYLCASSSYRGGTEAFFGQGTRLTVV.

The chain carries TRBV19 and TRBJ1-5; D is uncertain. Trimming pared 2 bases from V and 8 bases from J, leaving 10 bases between. The CDR3 is 13 amino acids. Germline lookup yields CDR1 LNHDA and CDR2 SQIVND (reference sequence). CDR3 coding DNA: TGTGCCAGTAGTATATCACTTCTGGAGCCCCAGCATTTT. Translated: CASSISLLEPQHF.

This clone has just a few counts. The chain combines TRBV6-1 with TRBJ1-5; D uncertain. Germline CDR1 MNHNS, CDR2 SASEGT. The CDR3 spans 15 residues. The V gene lost 1 base and the J gene lost 3 bases, with 10 bases spanning the gap. Here the CDR3 reads CASSEGVQVNQPQHF. The CDR3 bases are TGTGCCAGCAGTGAAGGGGTCCAGGTCAATCAGCCCCAGCATTTT.

This clone has a handful of counts. The chain carries TRBV25-1 and TRBJ2-1, with D perhaps TRBD1 (6 bases). V lost 3 bases and J lost 4, with 10 bases in between. The CDR3 length is 14 residues. Germline-derived CDR1 and CDR2 are MGHDK and SYGVNS. The CDR3 nucleotides read TGTGCCAGCAGTGATGACAGGTCTTACAATGAGCAGTTCTTC. Translated: CASSDDRSYNEQFF.

The V call is TRBV6-6, the J call TRBJ1-1; 9 nucleotides match TRBD1. The CDR3 is 11 residues long. Trimming cost V 8 bases and J 11 bases; bases outside gene matches: 6. Germline values: CDR1 MNHNY, CDR2 SVGAGI (reference sequence). CDR3 sequence: CASGQTGGAFF. CDR3 coding DNA: TGTGCCAGCGGTCAGACAGGGGGGGCTTTCTTT.

This clone was detected a few times. This chain joins TRBV28 and TRBJ2-3, with TRBD1 matching over 10 bases. Germline V gene lookup returns CDR1 MDHEN and CDR2 SYDVKM. The CDR3 sequence is 16 residues long. The V segment lost 7 bases and the J segment 6 bases; nucleotides outside the gene matches: 13. The CDR3 reads CASMTGGSRDRDTQYF. In DNA form, the CDR3 reads TGTGCCAGCATGACAGGGGGCTCGAGGGATCGGGATACGCAGTATTTT.

This clone has just a few counts. The chain carries TRBV25-1 and TRBJ2-7, with 9 positions matching TRBD1. V lost 6 bases to trimming and J lost 7 bases; unmatched junction nucleotides: 19. This CDR3 has 17 residues. Per the germline V gene, CDR1 is MGHDK and CDR2 is SYGVNS. The DNA of the CDR3 is TGTGCCAGCAGCACCAAATATAACAGGGGGCCCCTGGGGGAGCAGTACTTC. This encodes CASSTKYNRGPLGEQYF.

This clone was seen a few times. The chain couples TRBV6-6 to TRBJ1-2, with 9 bases identical to TRBD1. Germline assignment: CDR1 MNHNY and CDR2 SVGAGI (reference sequence). The V and J ends lost 6 bases and 4 bases, in that order; junction bases with no gene match: 12. This CDR3 region has 16 residues. In DNA form, the CDR3 reads TGTGCCAGCAGGCAAACACCGGGACAGGGAGGCTATGGCTACACCTTC. This gives the protein CASRQTPGQGGYGYTF.

This clone was observed a few times. The chain links TRBV6-5 to TRBJ1-4, with D hard to call. In germline, CDR1 is MNHEY, CDR2 SVGAGI. The CDR3 extends over 16 amino acids. V was shortened by 2 bases and J by 0 bases, with 10 bases between the two germline ends. The CDR3 DNA is TGTGCCAGCAGTTACCAAACCGCAGCAACTAATGAAAAACTGTTTTTT. It encodes CASSYQTAATNEKLFF.